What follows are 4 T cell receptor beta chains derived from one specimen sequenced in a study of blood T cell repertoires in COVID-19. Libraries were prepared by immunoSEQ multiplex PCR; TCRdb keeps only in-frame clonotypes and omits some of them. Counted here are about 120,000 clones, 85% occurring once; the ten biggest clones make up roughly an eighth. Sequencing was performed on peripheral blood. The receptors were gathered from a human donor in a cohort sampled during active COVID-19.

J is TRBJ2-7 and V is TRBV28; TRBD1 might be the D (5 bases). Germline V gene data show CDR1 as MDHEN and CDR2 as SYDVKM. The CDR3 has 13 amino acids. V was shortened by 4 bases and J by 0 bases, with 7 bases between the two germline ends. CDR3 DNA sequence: TGTGCCAGCAGTTCAGGGTTCTCCTACGAGCAGTACTTC. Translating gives CASSSGFSYEQYF.

CDR3: CASRDRGIGEQYF. The CDR3 region has the DNA TGTGCCAGCAGGGACAGGGGAATTGGGGAGCAGTACTTC. The V call is TRBV6-5, the J call TRBJ2-7, with 9 bases matching TRBD1. The CDR3 has 13 residues. The germline CDR1 and CDR2 sequences are MNHEY and SVGAGI. Unmatched junction bases numbered 7, after V lost 6 bases and J lost 7 bases.

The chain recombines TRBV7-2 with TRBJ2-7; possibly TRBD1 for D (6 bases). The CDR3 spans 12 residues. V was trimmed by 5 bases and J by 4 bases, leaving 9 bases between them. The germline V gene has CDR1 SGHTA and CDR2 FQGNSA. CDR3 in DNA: TGTGCCAGCAGCCTGGGGACATACGAGCAGTACTTC. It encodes CASSLGTYEQYF.

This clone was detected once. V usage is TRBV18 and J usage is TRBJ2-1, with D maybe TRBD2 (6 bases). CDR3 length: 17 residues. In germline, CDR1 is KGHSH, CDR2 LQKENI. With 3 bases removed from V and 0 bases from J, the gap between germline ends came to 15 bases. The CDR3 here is CASSPQRRGFSYNEQFF. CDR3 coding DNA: TGTGCCAGCTCACCGCAGCGGCGGGGCTTCTCCTACAATGAGCAGTTCTTC.